The 20 T cell receptor beta chains below come from one sample, sequenced in a study of blood T cell repertoires in COVID-19. Profiled with immunoSEQ multiplex PCR; TCRdb holds only in-frame clones, not every one. The sample has 160,000 or so clones; 79% are singletons. The specimen sequenced was peripheral blood. The receptors shown here come from a woman in her fifties or sixties with COVID-19, enrolled during active disease.

This chain links TRBV28 with TRBJ2-3; 7 bases line up with TRBD2. The CDR3 extends over 15 amino acids. J lost 5 bases, V lost 3 bases, and 8 bases had no gene match. Germline CDR1 and CDR2: MDHEN and SYDVKM. CDR3 nucleotides: TGTGCCAGCAGTTTGGGAGGGGAAGGATTAGATACGCAGTATTTT. This gives the protein CASSLGGEGLDTQYF.

J is TRBJ2-7 and V is TRBV5-1; 8 bases fit TRBD2. The junction had 2 bases not matched to a gene; V was cut back by 0 bases and J by 0 bases. The CDR3 covers 15 residues. In germline, CDR1 is SGHRS, CDR2 YFSETQ. CDR3 sequence reads: CASSLGSGSSYEQYF. CDR3 sequence (DNA): TGCGCCAGCAGCTTGGGAAGCGGGAGCTCCTACGAGCAGTACTTC.

This chain uses TRBV19 with TRBJ1-1; TRBD1 agrees at 12 bases. CDR3 length: 15 amino acids. The junction had 7 bases not matched to a gene; V was cut back by 5 bases and J by 6 bases. From germline, CDR1 is LNHDA and CDR2 SQIVND (reference sequence). The CDR3 DNA follows: TGTGCCAGTAGTCGATTGGGACAGGGGGCATCTGAAGCTTTCTTT. This sequence encodes CASSRLGQGASEAFF. Using reference TRBV19 and TRBJ1-1 for the parts outside the CDR3, the full variable domain is DGGITQSPKYLFRKEGQNVTLSCEQNLNHDAMYWYRQDPGQGLRLIYYSQIVNDFQKGDIAEGYSVSREKKESFPLTVTSAQKNPTAFYLCASSRLGQGASEAFFGQGTRLTVV.

The chain couples TRBV7-3 to TRBJ2-3; D call uncertain. Germline CDR1 and CDR2: SGHTA and FQGTGA. The V and J ends lost 2 bases and 2 bases respectively, with 5 bases between them. This CDR3 has 13 amino acids. The CDR3 bases are TGTGCCAGCAGCTTAGGCCCCACAGATACGCAGTATTTT. Encoded protein: CASSLGPTDTQYF.

The V and J genes are TRBV7-6 and TRBJ2-7; the D gene is possibly TRBD2 (6 bases). Trimming left V 5 bases short and J 0 bases short, with 14 bases between. The CDR3 spans 15 residues. CDR1 is SGHVS and CDR2 is FNYEAQ in the germline V gene. The CDR3 protein is CASSRTDGGSYEQYF. CDR3 nucleotide sequence: TGTGCCAGCAGCCGTACGGACGGGGGCTCCTACGAGCAGTACTTC.

The chain joins TRBV10-1 to TRBJ2-2; no clear D gene. The CDR3 spans 13 residues. The ends were cut back, 5 bases at V and 5 bases at J, with 9 bases in the middle. The germline V gene encodes CDR1 WNHNN and CDR2 SYGVQD (reference sequence). CDR3: CASSLSGTGELFF. In DNA, the CDR3 is TGCGCCAGCAGTCTTTCCGGGACCGGGGAGCTGTTTTTT.

This chain connects TRBV5-5 to TRBJ2-2, with D tentatively TRBD1 (5 bases). The CDR3 totals 16 residues. The ends were cut back, 0 bases at V and 5 bases at J, with 14 bases in the middle. Germline CDR1 SGHKS, CDR2 YYEKEE (reference sequence). The CDR3 DNA is TGTGCCAGCAGCTTGGTGGGATGGGGCTCAACCGGGGAGCTGTTTTTT. Amino acids: CASSLVGWGSTGELFF. The full variable domain, rest sourced from reference TRBV5-5 and TRBJ2-2, is DAGVTQSPTHLIKTRGQQVTLRCSPISGHKSVSWYQQVLGQGPQFIFQYYEKEERGRGNFPDRFSARQFPNYSSELNVNALLLGDSALYLCASSLVGWGSTGELFFGEGSRLTVL.

This rearrangement joins TRBV24-1 to TRBJ2-7; D remains ambiguous. This CDR3 has 14 residues. The V end lost 5 bases, the J end lost 2 bases, and 12 bases lay between the germline ends. Germline lookup yields CDR1 KGHDR and CDR2 SFDVKD. CDR3 nucleotides: TGTGCCACCAGTGGTACAGCCGTCCCCTACGAGCAGTACTTC. This sequence encodes CATSGTAVPYEQYF.

The chain couples TRBV24-1 to TRBJ2-7; TRBD2 is a possible D gene (5 bases). The germline CDR1 and CDR2 sequences are KGHDR and SFDVKD. The CDR3 has 15 residues. V was shortened by 3 bases and J by 7 bases, with 18 bases between the two germline ends. The CDR3 nucleotides read TGTGCCACCAGTGATCCCTTCGGGGATGTTGAGGAGCAGTACTTC. The encoded protein is CATSDPFGDVEEQYF.

The V call is TRBV6-6, the J call TRBJ1-5; a possible D gene is TRBD1 (5 bases). The germline gives CDR1 MNHNY, CDR2 SVGAGI (reference sequence). This CDR3 contains 17 residues. Trimming removed 5 bases at V and 3 bases at J, with 20 bases between. The DNA for the CDR3 is TGTGCCAGCAGTCCCGCGGGACTTCTATCGAACAATCAGCCCCAGCATTTT. It is translated as CASSPAGLLSNNQPQHF.

The genes are TRBV5-4 and TRBJ2-1; 10 bases map to TRBD1. Germline V CDR1 and CDR2: SGHNT, YYREEE (reference sequence). The length of the CDR3 is 16 residues. Trimming cost V 0 bases and J 4 bases; bases outside gene matches: 4. CDR3 loop: CASSLGGGQGYNEQFF. CDR3 bases: TGTGCCAGCAGCTTGGGAGGGGGACAGGGGTACAATGAGCAGTTCTTC. The whole variable domain, filled in from reference TRBV5-4 and TRBJ2-1, reads ETGVTQSPTHLIKTRGQQVTLRCSSQSGHNTVSWYQQALGQGPQFIFQYYREEENGRGNFPPRFSGLQFPNYSSELNVNALELDDSALYLCASSLGGGQGYNEQFFGPGTRLTVL.

This clone was observed once. The chain couples TRBV6-5 to TRBJ2-3; D uncertain. The V end lost 2 bases, the J end lost 2 bases, and 8 bases lay between the germline ends. Germline CDR1 reads MNHEY; CDR2 reads SVGAGI. CDR3 length equals 14 residues. This chain's CDR3 is CASSYVADTDTQYF. The CDR3, as DNA: TGTGCCAGCAGTTACGTGGCAGACACAGATACGCAGTATTTT.

This chain joins TRBV6-5 and TRBJ2-2; 8 bases agree with TRBD1. This CDR3 has 14 residues. V lost 5 bases and J lost 5; bases outside the gene matches: 4. Germline loops: CDR1 MNHEY, CDR2 SVGAGI. DNA of the CDR3: TGTGCCAGCAGTAGAAACAGGGGGACCGGGGAGCTGTTTTTT. Residues: CASSRNRGTGELFF.

This clone was seen many times. The V and J genes are TRBV14 and TRBJ2-3; 7 nucleotides match TRBD2. Unmatched junction bases numbered 4, after V lost 0 bases and J lost 1 base. Germline CDR1 reads SGHDN; CDR2 reads FVKESK. The CDR3 runs to 16 residues. CDR3: CASSQERLAGTDTQYF. In DNA form, the CDR3 reads TGTGCCAGCAGCCAAGAGCGTCTAGCGGGCACAGATACGCAGTATTTT.

This clone was seen only a few times. The chain employs TRBV4-3 and TRBJ2-7; D is perhaps TRBD2 (5 bases). CDR1 is LGHNA, CDR2 YSLEER, per germline. CDR3 length equals 15 residues. V shed 1 base and J shed 0 bases, with 10 bases lying between them. CDR3 region: CASSQVAGFSYEQYF. CDR3 sequence (DNA): TGCGCCAGCAGCCAAGTGGCGGGTTTCTCCTACGAGCAGTACTTC.

The chain carries TRBV2 and TRBJ1-5; 8 positions agree with TRBD1. Trimming took 6 bases from V and 2 from J; bases not matched to a gene: 3. There are 14 residues in the CDR3. The germline gives CDR1 SNHLY, CDR2 FYNNEI. The CDR3 protein is CASRADRGNQPQHF. In nucleotides, the CDR3 is TGTGCCAGCAGGGCGGACAGGGGCAATCAGCCCCAGCATTTT.

This chain connects TRBV6-5 to TRBJ2-5; 9 bases agree with TRBD2. V lost 4 bases to trimming and J lost 5 bases; unmatched junction nucleotides: 2. In germline, CDR1 is MNHEY, CDR2 SVGAGI. CDR3 length: 13 residues. Written as DNA, the CDR3 is TGTGCCAGCAGTTTAGCGGGGGTGGAGACCCAGTACTTC. Translated: CASSLAGVETQYF.

The rearrangement joins TRBV12-3 or TRBV12-4 to TRBJ2-1; 12 bases line up with TRBD2. Trimming cost V 5 bases and J 13 bases; bases outside gene matches: 6. The CDR3 is 13 residues long. CDR3 region: CASSTGTSGLQFF. CDR3 DNA: TGTGCCAGCAGTACCGGGACTAGCGGGCTACAGTTCTTC.

The V gene is TRBV15, the J gene TRBJ1-1; 7 bases line up with TRBD1. The V gene end was trimmed by 4 bases and the J gene end by 1 base; junction bases not matched to a gene: 15. Germline V CDR1 and CDR2: LNHNV, YYDKDF (reference sequence). The CDR3 consists of 18 residues. Here the CDR3 reads CATSINQGQVGPNTEAFF. In DNA, the CDR3 is TGTGCCACCAGCATTAATCAAGGACAGGTCGGCCCGAACACTGAAGCTTTCTTT.

CDR3 coding DNA: TGCGCCAGCAGTGGGCAAGCGGGGGGCCAAGAGACCCAGTACTTC. Its protein product is CASSGQAGGQETQYF. The chain is built from TRBV10-2 and TRBJ2-5; 9 bases line up with TRBD2. The CDR3 loop spans 15 amino acids. Germline V gene lookup returns CDR1 WSHSY and CDR2 SAAADI. The trim removed 4 bases at V and 1 base at J, leaving 4 bases unmatched.